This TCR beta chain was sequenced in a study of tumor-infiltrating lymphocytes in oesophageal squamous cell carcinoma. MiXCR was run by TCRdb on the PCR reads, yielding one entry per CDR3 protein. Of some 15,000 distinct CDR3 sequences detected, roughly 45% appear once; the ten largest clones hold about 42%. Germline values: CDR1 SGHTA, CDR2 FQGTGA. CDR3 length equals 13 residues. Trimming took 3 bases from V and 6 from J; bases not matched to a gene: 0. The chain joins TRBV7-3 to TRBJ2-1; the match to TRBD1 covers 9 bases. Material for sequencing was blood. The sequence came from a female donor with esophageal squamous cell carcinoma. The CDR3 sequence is CASSLDRGNEQFF. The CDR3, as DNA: TGTGCCAGCAGCTTGGACAGGGGCAATGAGCAGTTCTTC.